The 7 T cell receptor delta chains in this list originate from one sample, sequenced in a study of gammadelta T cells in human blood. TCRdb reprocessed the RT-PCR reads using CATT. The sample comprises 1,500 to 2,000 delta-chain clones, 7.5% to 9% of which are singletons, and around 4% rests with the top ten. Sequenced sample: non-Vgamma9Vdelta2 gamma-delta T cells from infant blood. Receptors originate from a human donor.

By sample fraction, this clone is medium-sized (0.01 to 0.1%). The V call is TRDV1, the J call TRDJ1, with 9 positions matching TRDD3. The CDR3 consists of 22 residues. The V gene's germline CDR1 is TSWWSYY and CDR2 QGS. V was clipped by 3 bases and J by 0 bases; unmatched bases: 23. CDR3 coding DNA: TGTGCTCTTGGGGATACTTCCGCGACTACTTGGGGGATAAGAGATAACACCGATAAACTCATCTTT. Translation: CALGDTSATTWGIRDNTDKLIF.

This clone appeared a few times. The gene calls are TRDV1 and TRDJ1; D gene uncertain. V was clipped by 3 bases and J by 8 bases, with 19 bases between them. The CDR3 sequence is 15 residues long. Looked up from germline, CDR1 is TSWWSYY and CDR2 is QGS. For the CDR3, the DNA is TGTGCTCTTGGGGATTCCGCACTCACTAAGGGGAAACTCATCTTT. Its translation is CALGDSALTKGKLIF.

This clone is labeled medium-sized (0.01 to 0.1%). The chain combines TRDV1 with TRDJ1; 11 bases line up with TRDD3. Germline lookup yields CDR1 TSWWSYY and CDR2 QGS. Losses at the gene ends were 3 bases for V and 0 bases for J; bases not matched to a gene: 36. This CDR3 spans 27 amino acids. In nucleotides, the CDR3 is TGTGCTCTTGGGGAGAAAAATTCCCGAGACACCCCCCTGAGTGCTGGGGGATACACCCCGTACACCGATAAACTCATCTTT. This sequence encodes CALGEKNSRDTPLSAGGYTPYTDKLIF.

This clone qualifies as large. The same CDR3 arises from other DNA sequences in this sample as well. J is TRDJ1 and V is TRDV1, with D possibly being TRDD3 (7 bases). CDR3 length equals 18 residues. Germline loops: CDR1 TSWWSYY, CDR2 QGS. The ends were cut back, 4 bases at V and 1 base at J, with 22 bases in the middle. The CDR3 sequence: CALGGSYWGHARTDKLIF. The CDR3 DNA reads TGTGCTCTTGGGGGGTCCTACTGGGGACACGCCCGCACCGATAAACTCATCTTT.

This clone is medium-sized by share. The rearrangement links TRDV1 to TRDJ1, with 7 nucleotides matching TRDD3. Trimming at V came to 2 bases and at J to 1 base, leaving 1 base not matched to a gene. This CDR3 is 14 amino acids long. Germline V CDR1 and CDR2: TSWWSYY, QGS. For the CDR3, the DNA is TGTGCTCTTGGGGAAAGGGGGATCACCGATAAACTCATCTTT. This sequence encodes CALGERGITDKLIF.

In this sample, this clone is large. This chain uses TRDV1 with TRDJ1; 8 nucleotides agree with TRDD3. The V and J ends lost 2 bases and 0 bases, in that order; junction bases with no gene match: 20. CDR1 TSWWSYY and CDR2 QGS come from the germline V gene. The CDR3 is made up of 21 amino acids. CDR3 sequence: CALGESALFSYWGPYTDKLIF. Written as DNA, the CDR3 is TGTGCTCTTGGGGAATCCGCTCTTTTCTCGTACTGGGGGCCGTACACCGATAAACTCATCTTT.

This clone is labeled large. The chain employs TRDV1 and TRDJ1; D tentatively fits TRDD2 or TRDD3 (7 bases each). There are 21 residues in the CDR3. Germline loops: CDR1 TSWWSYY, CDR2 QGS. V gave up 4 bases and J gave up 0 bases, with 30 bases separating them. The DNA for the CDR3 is TGTGCTCTTGGGGGCGGGTTCCTACGCTTTTACTGGGGACTTTACACCGATAAACTCATCTTT. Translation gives CALGGGFLRFYWGLYTDKLIF.